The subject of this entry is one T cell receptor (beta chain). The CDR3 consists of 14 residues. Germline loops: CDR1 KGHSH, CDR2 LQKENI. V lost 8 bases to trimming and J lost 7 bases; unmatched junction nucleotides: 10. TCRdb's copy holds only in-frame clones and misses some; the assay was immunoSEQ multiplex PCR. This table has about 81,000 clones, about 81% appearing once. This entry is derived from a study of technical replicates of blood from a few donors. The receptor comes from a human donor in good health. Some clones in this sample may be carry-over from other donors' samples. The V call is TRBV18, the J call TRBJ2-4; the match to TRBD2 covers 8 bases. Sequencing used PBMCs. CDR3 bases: TGTGCCAGCGCACAGGGCACGGGGGGGAACATTCAGTACTTC. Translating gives CASAQGTGGNIQYF.